These 24 T cell receptor beta chains originate from one sample sequenced in a study of T cell responses to AZD1222 COVID-19 vaccine. Only in-frame clones appear in the TCRdb table, and some are missing; sequencing was by immunoSEQ multiplex PCR. The profile shows around 130,000 clones, 75% to 95% of them singletons. The material was peripheral blood, obtained 28 days after the second AZD1222 dose. Receptors were obtained from an adult who received the AZD1222 COVID-19 vaccine.

The chain links TRBV5-1 to TRBJ1-1, with 8 bases that match TRBD1. The junction had 3 bases not matched to a gene; V was cut back by 4 bases and J by 4 bases. Germline V gives CDR1 SGHRS, CDR2 YFSETQ. CDR3 length: 13 residues. CDR3 amino acids: CASSITGGTEAFF. The CDR3 bases are TGCGCCAGCAGCATCACAGGGGGCACTGAAGCTTTCTTT.

The chain has TRBV28 and TRBJ2-7, with D unresolved. Germline V gene sequence: CDR1 MDHEN, CDR2 SYDVKM. The V gene lost 2 bases and the J gene lost 6 bases, with 8 bases spanning the gap. The CDR3 loop spans 12 amino acids. Here the CDR3 reads CASSLGLFEQYF. The CDR3 bases are TGTGCCAGCAGTTTAGGGCTATTCGAGCAGTACTTC.

The chain carries TRBV30 and TRBJ2-7; 7 nucleotides agree with TRBD1. CDR1 and CDR2 (germline): GTSNPN, SVGIG (reference sequence). The CDR3 has 13 amino acids. The CDR3 bases are TGTGCCTGGAGTGTAGGGGACAGTCCTCGTTTGGACGTC. This sequence encodes CAWSVGDSPRLDV.

The chain employs TRBV5-4 and TRBJ2-7, with D perhaps TRBD1 or TRBD2 (5 bases each). Trimming took 4 bases from V and 3 from J, leaving 11 bases between them. In germline, CDR1 is SGHNT, CDR2 YYREEE (reference sequence). The CDR3 has 13 residues. The CDR3 nucleotides are TGTGCCAGCAGCGGGGCAGGGAGCTACGAGCAGTACTTC. Translation: CASSGAGSYEQYF.

The rearrangement uses TRBV5-1 and TRBJ2-3; D call uncertain. The CDR3 runs 13 residues. Germline loops: CDR1 SGHRS, CDR2 YFSETQ. The ends were cut back, 0 bases at V and 5 bases at J, with 7 bases in the middle. The DNA of the CDR3 is TGCGCCAGCAGCTTGGATGCCGGAGATACGCAGTATTTT. Translating it yields CASSLDAGDTQYF. Looking up the rest from reference TRBV5-1 and TRBJ2-3 gives the full variable domain: KAGVTQTPRYLIKTRGQQVTLSCSPISGHRSVSWYQQTPGQGLQFLFEYFSETQRNKGNFPGRFSGRQFSNSRSEMNVSTLELGDSALYLCASSLDAGDTQYFGPGTRLTVL.

This chain connects TRBV2 to TRBJ1-5; D may be TRBD1 (5 bases). CDR1 is SNHLY and CDR2 is FYNNEI in the germline V gene. The V gene lost 1 base and the J gene lost 5 bases, with 12 bases spanning the gap. The CDR3 is 15 residues long. The CDR3 spells CASSEVLRQHQPQHF. For the CDR3, the DNA is TGTGCCAGCAGTGAAGTCCTGAGACAGCATCAGCCCCAGCATTTT.

CDR3 in amino acids: CATALPNTEAFF. The CDR3 DNA sequence: TGTGCCACCGCCCTCCCGAACACTGAAGCTTTCTTT. The rearrangement uses TRBV10-3 and TRBJ1-1; D call uncertain. The CDR3 sequence is 12 residues long. Trimming removed 10 bases from V and 1 base from J, with 10 bases in between. Per the germline V gene, CDR1 is ENHRY and CDR2 is SYGVKD.

In its sample, this clone was seen a few times. J is TRBJ2-5 and V is TRBV14; tentatively, D is TRBD2 (6 bases). Germline-derived CDR1 and CDR2 are SGHDN and FVKESK. V lost 1 base to trimming and J lost 1 base, with 10 bases between them. This CDR3 has 15 residues. CDR3 in DNA: TGTGCCAGCAGCCAAGGTTTAGCGGTCCAAGAGACCCAGTACTTC. This encodes CASSQGLAVQETQYF.

This chain links TRBV6-5 with TRBJ2-1; 12 nucleotides align to TRBD2. V dropped 8 bases and J dropped 8; count of bases not matched to a gene: 7. This CDR3 is 14 amino acids long. The germline CDR1 and CDR2 sequences are MNHEY and SVGAGI. CDR3 nucleotides: TGTGCCAGCGCAGCTAGCGGGGGGGCCCATGAGCAGTTCTTC. Translated: CASAASGGAHEQFF.

This clone was seen a single time. The genes are TRBV2 and TRBJ1-4; 7 bases agree with TRBD1. The length of the CDR3 is 15 residues. With V trimmed by 3 bases and J by 5 bases, 6 bases remained unmatched. The germline gives CDR1 SNHLY, CDR2 FYNNEI. The CDR3 sequence is CASSERGQENEKLFF. CDR3 in DNA: TGTGCCAGCAGTGAGCGCGGACAGGAAAATGAAAAACTGTTTTTT.

The chain combines TRBV4-1 with TRBJ1-1, with a possible D match to TRBD1 (5 bases). Trimming shortened V by 2 bases and J by 4 bases, and 8 bases separated the two germline ends. Germline CDR1 is MGHRA and CDR2 is YSYEKL. The CDR3 length is 13 residues. The CDR3 DNA sequence: TGCGCCAGCAGCCAAATGGGGACCACTGAAGCTTTCTTT. This encodes CASSQMGTTEAFF.

This sequence joins TRBV15 and TRBJ1-1; tentatively, D is TRBD1 (5 bases). V was cut by 8 bases and J by 5 bases, with 9 bases left in between. This CDR3 contains 11 residues. Germline V gene sequence: CDR1 LNHNV, CDR2 YYDKDF (reference sequence). As DNA, the CDR3 is TGTGCCACCTGGTGGGGGACTGAAGCTTTCTTT. Encoded protein: CATWWGTEAFF.

The genes are TRBV28 and TRBJ1-1; a possible D gene is TRBD1 (5 bases). The germline gives CDR1 MDHEN, CDR2 SYDVKM. V gave up 7 bases and J gave up 0 bases, with 21 bases separating them. This CDR3 contains 17 residues. CDR3 bases: TGTGCCAGCACGCTGTTTATGGGGGGGATCATGAACACTGAAGCTTTCTTT. Amino acid sequence: CASTLFMGGIMNTEAFF.

V and J are TRBV18 and TRBJ2-5; 8 bases match TRBD2. CDR3 length: 15 amino acids. The J segment lost 2 bases and the V segment lost 2 bases, leaving 4 bases of the junction unmatched. Germline-derived CDR1 and CDR2 are KGHSH and LQKENI. The CDR3 nucleotides read TGTGCCAGCTCACCAGGACCGGGGGGGCAAGAGACCCAGTACTTC. This translates into CASSPGPGGQETQYF.

This chain joins TRBV5-1 and TRBJ2-1, with D possibly matching TRBD1 (6 bases). The CDR3 covers 14 residues. Germline values: CDR1 SGHRS, CDR2 YFSETQ. V lost 4 bases to trimming and J lost 0 bases, with 8 bases between them. The CDR3: CASSPGVSYNEQFF. The CDR3 region has the DNA TGCGCCAGCAGCCCAGGGGTCTCCTACAATGAGCAGTTCTTC.

The chain couples TRBV7-8 to TRBJ2-1, with D perhaps TRBD1 (5 bases). The CDR3 covers 16 residues. Trimming took off 5 bases at V and 0 bases at J, with 14 bases between the two ends. Germline V gene sequence: CDR1 SGHVS, CDR2 FQNEAQ. The CDR3, as DNA: TGTGCCAGCAGCGGTCTCGACAGCAGCTCCTACAATGAGCAGTTCTTC. Its protein product is CASSGLDSSSYNEQFF.

The chain's CDR3 is CASSIAGISGNTIYF. The CDR3 DNA reads as TGTGCCAGTAGTATAGCCGGGATCTCTGGAAACACCATATATTTT. This chain joins TRBV19 and TRBJ1-3; no clear D gene. The CDR3 spans 15 residues. V lost 1 base, J lost 0 bases, and 7 bases lay in between. Germline CDR1 LNHDA, CDR2 SQIVND (reference sequence).

The gene calls are TRBV9 and TRBJ1-2, with 7 bases fitting TRBD1. This CDR3 contains 14 residues. V dropped 2 bases and J dropped 4; count of bases not matched to a gene: 5. Germline V gives CDR1 SGDLS, CDR2 YYNGEE. CDR3 DNA: TGTGCCAGCAGCGTCACAGGGGATACCTATGGCTACACCTTC. Translating gives CASSVTGDTYGYTF.

This chain uses TRBV5-4 with TRBJ2-2, with 11 bases matching TRBD2. The CDR3 extends over 15 amino acids. Germline V gene data show CDR1 as SGHNT and CDR2 as YYREEE (reference sequence). V shed 3 bases and J 8 bases; nucleotides not matched to a gene: 6. CDR3 sequence: CASSWELAGVGELFF. For the CDR3, the DNA is TGTGCCAGCAGCTGGGAACTAGCGGGAGTTGGGGAGCTGTTTTTT. The entire variable domain, with the rest obtained from reference TRBV5-4 and TRBJ2-2, is as follows: ETGVTQSPTHLIKTRGQQVTLRCSSQSGHNTVSWYQQALGQGPQFIFQYYREEENGRGNFPPRFSGLQFPNYSSELNVNALELDDSALYLCASSWELAGVGELFFGEGSRLTVL.

The rearrangement uses TRBV13 and TRBJ2-2, with 10 bases lining up with TRBD1. Trimming took 2 bases from V and 8 from J; bases not matched to a gene: 8. This CDR3 has 16 residues. The germline V gene encodes CDR1 PRHDT and CDR2 FYEKMQ (reference sequence). The DNA for the CDR3 is TGTGCCAGCAGCTTAAGACAGGGGGCGGTCCTTGGGGAGCTGTTTTTT. Protein: CASSLRQGAVLGELFF.

The chain carries TRBV29-1 and TRBJ1-1; weak D call: TRBD1 (6 bases). The CDR3 sequence is 13 residues long. The ends were cut back, 5 bases at V and 0 bases at J, with 10 bases in the middle. Germline CDR1 SQVTM, CDR2 ANQGSEA. The CDR3 DNA is TGCAGCGTTACAGGGCCCTTGAACACTGAAGCTTTCTTT. Translated, it gives CSVTGPLNTEAFF. Filled out from reference TRBV29-1 and TRBJ1-1, the complete variable domain reads SAVISQKPSRDICQRGTSLTIQCQVDSQVTMMFWYRQQPGQSLTLIATANQGSEATYESGFVIDKFPISRPNLTFSTLTVSNMSPEDSSIYLCSVTGPLNTEAFFGQGTRLTVV.

The chain uses TRBV7-9 and TRBJ2-1; the match to TRBD2 covers 10 bases. The CDR3 spans 15 residues. CDR1 and CDR2 (germline): SEHNR, FQNEAQ (reference sequence). V was pared by 7 bases and J by 7 bases, with 10 bases of the junction left unmatched. CDR3 sequence (DNA): TGTGCCAGCATAAAAGAGGGTAGCGGGAGGAATGAGCAGTTCTTC. It translates to CASIKEGSGRNEQFF.

Comment on this clone: Other DNA sequences in this sample translate to the same CDR3. The rearrangement joins TRBV24-1 to TRBJ1-1; the D gene is possibly TRBD1 (5 bases). There are 15 residues in the CDR3. The V and J ends lost 6 bases and 1 base respectively, with 14 bases between them. Germline lookup yields CDR1 KGHDR and CDR2 SFDVKD. CDR3: CATSPGQDGNTEAFF. The CDR3 DNA follows: TGTGCCACCAGTCCGGGGCAGGATGGGAACACTGAAGCTTTCTTT.

The CDR3 nucleotides read TGTGCCAGCAGGCCCGGGCCGGCCTACGAGCAGTACTTC. Translation gives CASRPGPAYEQYF. The chain is built from TRBV6-5 and TRBJ2-7; D is unresolved. The length of the CDR3 is 13 residues. Trimming took 6 bases from V and 2 from J, leaving 11 bases between them. Germline-derived CDR1 and CDR2 are MNHEY and SVGAGI.